This T cell receptor beta chain was profiled in a study of T cell changes during pregnancy in multiple sclerosis. Per the germline V gene, CDR1 is SGHRS and CDR2 is YFSETQ. After removal of 4 bases from V and 10 bases from J, the junction contained 9 bases not matched to a gene. The CDR3 extends over 13 amino acids. Only in-frame clones appear in the TCRdb table, and some are missing; sequencing was by immunoSEQ multiplex PCR. The profile shows 100,000 or so clones, approximately 89% of them singletons. The material sequenced was peripheral blood, taken after pregnancy. This TCR derives from a female donor with multiple sclerosis, enrolled in a pregnancy study. The chain joins TRBV5-1 to TRBJ1-2; 8 bases agree with TRBD1. The CDR3 spells CASSLNPTGDYTF. The CDR3 region has the DNA TGCGCCAGCAGCCTAAACCCGACAGGGGACTACACCTTC.